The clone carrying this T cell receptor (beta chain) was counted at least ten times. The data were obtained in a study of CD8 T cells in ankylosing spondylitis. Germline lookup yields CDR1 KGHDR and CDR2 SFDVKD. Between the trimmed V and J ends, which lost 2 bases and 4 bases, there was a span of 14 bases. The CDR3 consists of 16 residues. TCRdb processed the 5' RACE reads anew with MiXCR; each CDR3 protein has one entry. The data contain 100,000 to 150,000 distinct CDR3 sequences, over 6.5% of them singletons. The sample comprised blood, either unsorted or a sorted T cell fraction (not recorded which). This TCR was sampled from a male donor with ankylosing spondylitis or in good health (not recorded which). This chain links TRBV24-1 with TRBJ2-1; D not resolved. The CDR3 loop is CATSDSSLLGYNEQFF. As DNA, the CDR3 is TGTGCCACCAGTGATTCTTCGTTGCTAGGGTACAATGAGCAGTTCTTC.